The 9 T cell receptor beta chains below all came from one sample that was sequenced in a study of blood T cells in healthy people across ages. It was with a sample-barcoded 5' primer and a J-beta primer mix that a second PCR of about 6 to 12 cycles was run. MiXCR, run by TCRdb on the 5' RACE reads, gives a single entry per CDR3 protein. Of 800,000 or so distinct CDR3 sequences listed, about half were seen once; the top ten hold 18%. Sequencing used blood. The source is a man aged 80 or over in good health.

The chain recombines TRBV12-3 or TRBV12-4 with TRBJ1-1; D gene uncertain. The CDR3 is 14 amino acids. Trimming cost V 2 bases and J 5 bases, with 12 bases left between them. The DNA of the CDR3 is TGTGCCAGCAGTTTACTTCGCGGGAGTACTGAAGCTTTCTTT. It specifies CASSLLRGSTEAFF.

The chain links TRBV20-1 to TRBJ2-1; 12 positions match TRBD2. Germline lookup yields CDR1 DFQATT and CDR2 SNEGSKA (reference sequence). The CDR3 is 15 amino acids. V shed 5 bases, J shed 6 bases, and the junction held 8 bases outside the gene matches. The CDR3 bases are TGCAGTGCTCCCTGGACTAGCGGGAATCGCAATGAGCAGTTCTTC. Protein product: CSAPWTSGNRNEQFF.

This clonotype has a count of ten or more. The chain carries TRBV15 and TRBJ1-6, with 7 nucleotides matching TRBD1. CDR3 length equals 14 residues. Germline assignment: CDR1 LNHNV and CDR2 YYDKDF (reference sequence). The V segment lost 4 bases and the J segment 5 bases; nucleotides outside the gene matches: 2. The CDR3 protein is CATSKGQNNSPLHF. The CDR3 region has the DNA TGTGCCACCAGCAAGGGACAGAATAATTCACCCCTCCACTTT. The full variable domain, with the rest looked up from reference TRBV15 and TRBJ1-6, is DAMVIQNPRYQVTQFGKPVTLSCSQTLNHNVMYWYQQKSSQAPKLLFHYYDKDFNNEADTPDNFQSRRPNTSFCFLDIRSPGLGDTAMYLCATSKGQNNSPLHFGNGTRLTVT.

Regarding this clonotype: At one of its ends the junction is not consistent with the germline gene, which may arise from a read error. The chain employs TRBV5-6 and TRBJ1-2; D is ambiguous. This CDR3 has 13 amino acids. Germline lookup yields CDR1 SGHDT and CDR2 YYEEEE. The CDR3 DNA is TGTACCAGCAGCGTGCCCCTGAGCTATGGCTACACCTTC. It codes for CTSSVPLSYGYTF.

This clonotype was found many times. The chain has TRBV7-9 and TRBJ2-3, with 9 bases that match TRBD1. CDR1 and CDR2 from the germline V gene are SEHNR and FQNEAQ (reference sequence). The CDR3 runs to 16 residues. The trim removed 5 bases at V and 6 bases at J, leaving 12 bases unmatched. CDR3 region: CASSHLTGGDSDTQYF. The CDR3 coding sequence is TGTGCCAGCAGCCACCTGACAGGGGGGGATTCTGATACGCAGTATTTT.

V usage is TRBV29-1 and J usage is TRBJ2-5; D may be TRBD1 (6 bases). Looked up from germline, CDR1 is SQVTM and CDR2 is ANQGSEA. V gave up 3 bases and J gave up 11 bases, with 22 bases separating them. The CDR3 covers 14 residues. CDR3 residues: CSVDVQGGRRGQYF. For the CDR3, the DNA is TGCAGCGTTGATGTACAGGGTGGGCGTAGAGGGCAGTACTTC.

V is TRBV9 and J is TRBJ2-1; TRBD1 might be the D (6 bases). The germline V gene has CDR1 SGDLS and CDR2 YYNGEE. Between the trimmed V and J ends, which lost 4 bases and 1 base, there was a span of 12 bases. This CDR3 is built from 15 residues. The CDR3 here is CASSRNRASYNEQFF. CDR3 coding DNA: TGTGCCAGCAGCCGGAACAGGGCGTCCTACAATGAGCAGTTCTTC.

V usage is TRBV27 and J usage is TRBJ1-4; TRBD1 matches at 7 bases. V dropped 3 bases and J dropped 5; count of bases not matched to a gene: 3. The CDR3 extends over 14 amino acids. The germline gives CDR1 MNHEY, CDR2 SMNVEV (reference sequence). The CDR3 here is CASSFQGVNEKLFF. The CDR3 nucleotides read TGTGCCAGCAGTTTCCAGGGGGTCAATGAAAAACTGTTTTTT.

V gene TRBV10-3 combines with J gene TRBJ2-3; TRBD2 matches at 7 bases. J gave up 2 bases and V 10 bases, and 9 bases lay outside the gene matches. This CDR3 has 14 amino acids. Germline V gene lookup returns CDR1 ENHRY and CDR2 SYGVKD. CDR3 region: CASRGGVDTDTQYF. The CDR3 coding sequence is TGTGCCAGCCGTGGGGGGGTGGACACAGATACGCAGTATTTT.